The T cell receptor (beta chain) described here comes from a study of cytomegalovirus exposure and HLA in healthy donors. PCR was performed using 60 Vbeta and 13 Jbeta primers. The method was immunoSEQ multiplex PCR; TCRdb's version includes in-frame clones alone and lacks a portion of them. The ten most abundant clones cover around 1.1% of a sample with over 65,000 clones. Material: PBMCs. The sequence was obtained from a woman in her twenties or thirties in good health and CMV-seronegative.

The DNA for the CDR3 is TGCGCCAGCAGCCAAGTGACAGGGGGACCGATGAACACTGAAGCTTTCTTT. Protein sequence: CASSQVTGGPMNTEAFF. This sequence joins TRBV4-1 and TRBJ1-1, with 9 bases matching TRBD1. Per the germline V gene, CDR1 is MGHRA and CDR2 is YSYEKL. This CDR3 has 17 residues. V was clipped by 1 base and J by 0 bases; unmatched bases: 6.